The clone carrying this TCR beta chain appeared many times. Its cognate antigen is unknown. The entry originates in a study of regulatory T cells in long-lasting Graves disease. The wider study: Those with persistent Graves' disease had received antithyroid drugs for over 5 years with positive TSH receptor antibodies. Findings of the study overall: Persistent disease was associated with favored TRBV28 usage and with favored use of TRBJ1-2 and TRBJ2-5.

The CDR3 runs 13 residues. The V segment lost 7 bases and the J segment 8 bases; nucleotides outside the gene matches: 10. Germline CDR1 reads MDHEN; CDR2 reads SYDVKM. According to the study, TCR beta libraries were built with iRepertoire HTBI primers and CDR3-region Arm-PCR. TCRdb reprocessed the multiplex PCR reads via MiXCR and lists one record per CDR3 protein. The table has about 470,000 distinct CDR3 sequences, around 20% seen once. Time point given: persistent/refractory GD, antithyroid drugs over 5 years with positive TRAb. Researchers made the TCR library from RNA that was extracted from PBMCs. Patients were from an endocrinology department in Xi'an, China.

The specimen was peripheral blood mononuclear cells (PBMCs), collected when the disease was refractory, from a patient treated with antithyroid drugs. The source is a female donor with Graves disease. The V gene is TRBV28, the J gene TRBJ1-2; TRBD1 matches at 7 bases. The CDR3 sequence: CASKDRAWGGYTF. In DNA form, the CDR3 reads TGTGCCAGCAAAGACAGGGCTTGGGGGGGCTACACCTTC.